The source of this TCR beta chain is a study of T cell clonality in common variable immunodeficiency. Patients had low serum IgG, IgA and/or IgM and specific antibody deficiency. Heparinized whole blood, about 4.5 to 9 ml, came from each donor. The study, taken as a whole, reports: CVID subjects shared fewer TCRbeta clones than healthy controls did. In common variable immunodeficiency, TCR beta chains reportedly carried fewer deletions and N-nucleotide insertions.

Notes on this clone: As yet, its antigen is unknown. The read comes to an end 3 residues before the CDR3 does, leaving the germline J gene to fill in the end.

The germline gives CDR1 SGHTA, CDR2 FQGTGA. The CDR3 spans 15 residues. The V segment lost 6 bases and the J segment 4 bases; nucleotides outside the gene matches: 8. Repertoires were generated with immunoSEQ multiplex PCR, while TCRdb's copy carries only in-frame clones and drops some. Observed in the sample are fewer than 25,000 clones, none of them singletons. The source material was peripheral blood mononuclear cells. The V call is TRBV7-3, the J call TRBJ2-7; TRBD1 aligns across 11 bases. The TCR sequence derives from a human donor with common variable immunodeficiency. The DNA read from the CDR3 is TGTGCCAGCAGTAGAGGGACAGGGGGGACTTACGAG. Amino acid sequence: CASSRGTGGTYE. In full, the CDR3 reads CASSRGTGGTYEQYF.